Below, 21 T cell receptor beta chains from the same sample are listed, as sequenced in a study of CD8 T cells in ankylosing spondylitis. TCRdb re-analysed the 5' RACE reads in MiXCR, keeping a single row per CDR3 protein. The repertoire holds under 55,000 distinct CDR3 sequences, with 6% to 7.5% as singletons. Sequencing used blood, either unsorted or a sorted T cell fraction (not recorded which). The receptors were sampled from a female donor with ankylosing spondylitis or in good health (not recorded which).

This clonotype was seen repeatedly, ten times or more. The CDR3 nucleotides read TGTGCCAGCAGTAAAGGGTTATACTCTGGAAACACCATATATTTT. Protein product: CASSKGLYSGNTIYF. This chain uses TRBV6-1 with TRBJ1-3; no reliable D call. Trimming left V 5 bases short and J 0 bases short, with 11 bases between. Per the germline V gene, CDR1 is MNHNS and CDR2 is SASEGT. CDR3 length equals 15 residues.

This clonotype was counted at least ten times. The chain couples TRBV20-1 to TRBJ2-1; 7 bases are a match to TRBD2. Trimming at V came to 3 bases and at J to 8 bases, leaving 4 bases not matched to a gene. The CDR3 loop spans 12 amino acids. Germline V gene data show CDR1 as DFQATT and CDR2 as SNEGSKA (reference sequence). The CDR3 DNA is TGCAGTGCTAGTGGTGGGAGGGATGAGCAGTTCTTC. This translates into CSASGGRDEQFF.

In its sample, this clonotype is medium-sized (0.01 to 0.1%). The rearrangement joins TRBV21-1 to TRBJ1-1; the table's D call, TRBD1, was not checked against the DNA. TRBV21-1 is annotated as a pseudogene. This CDR3 spans 20 amino acids. This chain's CDR3 is CASSKGLRTGTLLRNTEAFF. CDR3 nucleotides: TGTGCCAGCAGCAAAGGGTTAAGGACAGGGACCCTGTTGCGCAACACTGAAGCTTTCTTT.

This clonotype was counted between two and nine times. This chain joins TRBV29-1 and TRBJ2-5; perhaps TRBD1 as D (5 bases). The germline V gene has CDR1 SQVTM and CDR2 ANQGSEA. CDR3 length: 14 amino acids. The V gene lost 4 bases and the J gene lost 4 bases, with 16 bases spanning the gap. In nucleotides, the CDR3 is TGCAGCGTTGGTGGCAGCCCCCAGGGAGAGACCCAGTACTTC. Its protein is CSVGGSPQGETQYF.

The sample holds many counts of this clonotype. The rearrangement joins TRBV20-1 to TRBJ1-2; possibly TRBD1 for D (5 bases). Germline CDR1 is DFQATT and CDR2 is SNEGSKA (reference sequence). The CDR3 covers 13 residues. CDR3 sequence (DNA): TGCAGGGGAGTCGGGGGAGGTGACTCTGGCTACACCTTC. It encodes CRGVGGGDSGYTF.

This clonotype was picked up many times. The V gene is TRBV19, the J gene TRBJ2-2, with a possible D match to TRBD2 (5 bases). CDR1 and CDR2 (germline): LNHDA, SQIVND (reference sequence). The CDR3 totals 16 residues. Trimming shortened V by 4 bases and J by 2 bases, and 14 bases separated the two germline ends. The CDR3 sequence is CASSSPPSSNTGELFF. CDR3 DNA sequence: TGTGCCAGTAGTAGCCCGCCTAGCTCCAACACCGGGGAGCTGTTTTTT.

This clonotype was counted many times. The chain combines TRBV4-3 with TRBJ1-1; D uncertain. Germline V gives CDR1 LGHNA, CDR2 YSLEER. V lost 0 bases and J 7 bases, leaving 12 bases between the germline ends. There are 14 residues in the CDR3. The CDR3 DNA sequence: TGCGCCAGCAGCCAAGATTGGGAGAGTTTTGAAGCTTTCTTT. Translated, it gives CASSQDWESFEAFF.

The genes are TRBV3-1 and TRBJ2-2; 8 bases agree with TRBD1. CDR1 and CDR2 (germline): LGHDT, YNNKEL (reference sequence). The CDR3 totals 18 residues. V dropped 0 bases and J dropped 6; count of bases not matched to a gene: 12. This CDR3 is CASSQDGLTGEYSGELFF. The CDR3 nucleotides read TGTGCCAGCAGCCAAGATGGATTGACAGGGGAATATTCCGGGGAGCTGTTTTTT.

Ten or more counts support this clonotype. The gene calls are TRBV12-3 or TRBV12-4 and TRBJ2-2, with D unresolved. The CDR3 sequence is 14 residues long. V lost 6 bases, J lost 3 bases, and 11 bases lay in between. For the CDR3, the DNA is TGTGCCAGCAGGTGGGGTCTGGACACCGGGGAGCTGTTTTTT. Its translation: CASRWGLDTGELFF.

This clonotype was detected ten times or more. This chain connects TRBV12-3 or TRBV12-4 to TRBJ1-5, with D maybe TRBD1 (6 bases). This CDR3 contains 14 residues. V lost 7 bases and J 5 bases, leaving 15 bases between the germline ends. This CDR3 is CASTRDIFYQPQHF. The CDR3 nucleotides are TGTGCCAGCACCCGGGACATATTTTATCAGCCCCAGCATTTT.

This clonotype was seen repeatedly, ten times or more. J is TRBJ2-3 and V is TRBV5-1; D is unclear. The CDR3 covers 13 residues. The V gene's germline CDR1 is SGHRS and CDR2 YFSETQ. The V end lost 4 bases, the J end lost 2 bases, and 8 bases lay between the germline ends. The CDR3 DNA sequence: TGCGCCAGCAGCGCGTGGCCCACAGATACGCAGTATTTT. Translating gives CASSAWPTDTQYF.

This clonotype was observed at least ten times. Here the CDR3 reads CATSDTGLTGELFF. CDR3 nucleotide sequence: TGTGCCACCAGTGACACGGGGCTCACCGGGGAGCTGTTTTTT. J is TRBJ2-2 and V is TRBV24-1; D might be TRBD1 or TRBD2, each matching 5 bases. Germline CDR1 and CDR2: KGHDR and SFDVKD. CDR3 length: 14 residues. Trimming cost V 4 bases and J 4 bases, with 9 bases left between them.

In this sample, this clonotype turned up many times. This chain links TRBV21-1 with TRBJ2-7; the D call TRBD1 from the table was never checked on the DNA. TRBV21-1 is tagged as a pseudogene. The CDR3 is 14 amino acids. CDR3 in DNA: TGTGCCAGCAGCAAGGGGACAGGGGTGGTCGAGCAGTACGTC. Translated: CASSKGTGVVEQYV.

This clonotype was detected a few times. This chain's CDR3 is CASSSTSGYTGELFF. CDR3 coding DNA: TGTGCCAGCAGCTCGACTAGCGGCTACACCGGGGAGCTGTTTTTT. This chain uses TRBV7-9 with TRBJ2-2; TRBD2 aligns across 9 bases. V lost 4 bases to trimming and J lost 3 bases; unmatched junction nucleotides: 3. Looked up from germline, CDR1 is SEHNR and CDR2 is FQNEAQ (reference sequence). The CDR3 is 15 residues long.

This clonotype was detected many times. The chain joins TRBV20-1 to TRBJ2-5; 7 bases match TRBD1. The length of the CDR3 is 15 residues. CDR1 and CDR2 (germline): DFQATT, SNEGSKA (reference sequence). Trimming removed 0 bases from V and 9 bases from J; junction bases left unmatched: 13. This CDR3 is CSARDEGALEVAQYF. CDR3 sequence (DNA): TGCAGTGCTAGAGATGAGGGGGCCCTAGAAGTTGCCCAGTACTTC.

The chain couples TRBV7-2 to TRBJ2-7, with D unresolved. The CDR3 runs to 12 residues. In germline, CDR1 is SGHTA, CDR2 FQGNSA. The germline V and J ends were trimmed by 5 bases and 5 bases, with 10 bases remaining between them. CDR3 protein: CASSPGFNEQYF. The CDR3 bases are TGTGCCAGCAGCCCTGGATTTAACGAGCAGTACTTC.

This clonotype has just one count. V usage is TRBV19 and J usage is TRBJ1-1, with D perhaps TRBD1 (6 bases). The CDR3 is 15 amino acids. Looked up from germline, CDR1 is LNHDA and CDR2 is SQIVND (reference sequence). V gave up 5 bases and J gave up 5 bases, with 18 bases separating them. The CDR3 is CASSAPLGATTEAFF. The DNA of the CDR3 is TGTGCCAGTAGTGCTCCATTGGGGGCTACGACTGAAGCTTTCTTT.

This clonotype was observed many times. This sequence joins TRBV29-1 and TRBJ2-5; the D gene is possibly TRBD2 (6 bases). V lost 4 bases and J lost 5, with 11 bases in between. The CDR3 length is 12 residues. In germline, CDR1 is SQVTM, CDR2 ANQGSEA. The CDR3 bases are TGCAGCGTTGTCGCAGGGAGGGAGACCCAGTACTTC. It specifies CSVVAGRETQYF.

This clonotype has just one count. The CDR3 loop is CASSQDSSYEKLFF. CDR3 nucleotide sequence: TGCGCCAGCAGCCAGGACAGCTCGTACGAAAAACTGTTTTTT. The rearrangement uses TRBV5-1 and TRBJ1-4; perhaps TRBD1 as D (6 bases). Trimming cost V 4 bases and J 8 bases, with 15 bases left between them. The CDR3 totals 14 residues. The germline gives CDR1 SGHRS, CDR2 YFSETQ. Using reference TRBV5-1 and TRBJ1-4 for the parts outside the CDR3, the full variable domain is KAGVTQTPRYLIKTRGQQVTLSCSPISGHRSVSWYQQTPGQGLQFLFEYFSETQRNKGNFPGRFSGRQFSNSRSEMNVSTLELGDSALYLCASSQDSSYEKLFFGSGTQLSVL.

This clonotype was observed many times. The rearrangement links TRBV5-6 to TRBJ2-4; D may be TRBD1 (5 bases). CDR3 length equals 14 residues. The V and J ends lost 0 bases and 8 bases respectively, with 12 bases between them. Germline V gives CDR1 SGHDT, CDR2 YYEEEE. The CDR3: CASSLEAGLDIQYF. DNA for the CDR3: TGTGCCAGCAGCTTGGAGGCAGGGCTAGACATTCAGTACTTC.

This clonotype showed up just a few times. The J gene is TRBJ2-3, the V gene TRBV5-1; TRBD1 matches 7 bases. CDR3 size: 16 residues. Germline V gene sequence: CDR1 SGHRS, CDR2 YFSETQ. Germline trimming cut 4 bases from V and 5 bases from J; bases unmatched to any gene: 13. The CDR3 sequence is CASSNIRDSGGDTQYF. The DNA of the CDR3 is TGCGCCAGCAGCAACATACGGGACAGCGGAGGAGATACGCAGTATTTT.